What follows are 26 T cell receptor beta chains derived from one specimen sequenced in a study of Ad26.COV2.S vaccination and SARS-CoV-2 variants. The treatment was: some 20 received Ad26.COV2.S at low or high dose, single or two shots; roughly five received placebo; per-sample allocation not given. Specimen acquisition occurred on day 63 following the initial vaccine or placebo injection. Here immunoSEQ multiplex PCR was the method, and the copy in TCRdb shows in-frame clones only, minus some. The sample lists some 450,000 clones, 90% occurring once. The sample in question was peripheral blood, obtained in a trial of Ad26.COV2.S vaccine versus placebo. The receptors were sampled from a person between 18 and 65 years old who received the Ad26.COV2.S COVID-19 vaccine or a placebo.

CDR3 DNA: TGTGCCAGCAGTTCGGGATATGGGACAGGGGTCGTGACCGGGGAGCTGTTTTTT. Translated, it gives CASSSGYGTGVVTGELFF. This chain joins TRBV28 and TRBJ2-2; 10 bases map to TRBD1. V lost 4 bases, J lost 5 bases, and 13 bases stayed unmatched. CDR1 is MDHEN and CDR2 is SYDVKM in the germline V gene. CDR3 size: 18 residues.

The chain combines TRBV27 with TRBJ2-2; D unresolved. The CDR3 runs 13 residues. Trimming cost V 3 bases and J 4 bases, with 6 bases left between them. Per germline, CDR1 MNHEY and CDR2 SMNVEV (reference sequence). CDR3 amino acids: CASSLERTGELFF. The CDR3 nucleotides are TGTGCCAGCAGTTTGGAACGCACCGGGGAGCTGTTTTTT.

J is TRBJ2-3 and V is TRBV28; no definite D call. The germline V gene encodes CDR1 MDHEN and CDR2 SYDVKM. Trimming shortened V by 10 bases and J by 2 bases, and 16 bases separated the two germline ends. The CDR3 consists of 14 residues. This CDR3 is CATRARTPTDTQYF. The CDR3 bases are TGTGCCACCCGAGCCCGTACCCCCACAGATACGCAGTATTTT.

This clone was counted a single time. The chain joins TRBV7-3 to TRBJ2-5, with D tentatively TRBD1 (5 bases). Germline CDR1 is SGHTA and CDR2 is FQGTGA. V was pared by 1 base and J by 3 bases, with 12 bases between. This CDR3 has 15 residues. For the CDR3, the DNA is TGTGCCAGCAGCTTAAGCAGGGTTTTTGAAGAGACCCAGTACTTC. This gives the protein CASSLSRVFEETQYF.

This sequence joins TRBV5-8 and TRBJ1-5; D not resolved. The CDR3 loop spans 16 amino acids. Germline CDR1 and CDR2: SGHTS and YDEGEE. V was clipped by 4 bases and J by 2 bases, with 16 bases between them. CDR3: CASSPSWGVGNQPQHF. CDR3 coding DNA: TGTGCCAGCAGCCCCTCTTGGGGAGTGGGCAATCAGCCCCAGCATTTT.

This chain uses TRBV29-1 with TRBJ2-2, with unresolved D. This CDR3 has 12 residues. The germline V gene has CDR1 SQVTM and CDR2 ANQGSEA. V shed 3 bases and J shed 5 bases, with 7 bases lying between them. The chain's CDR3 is CSVDSDTGELFF. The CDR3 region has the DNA TGCAGCGTTGATTCGGATACCGGGGAGCTGTTTTTT.

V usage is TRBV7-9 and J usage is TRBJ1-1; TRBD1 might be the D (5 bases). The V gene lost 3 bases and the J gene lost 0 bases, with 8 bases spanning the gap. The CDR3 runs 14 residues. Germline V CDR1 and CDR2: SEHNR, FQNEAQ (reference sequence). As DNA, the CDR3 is TGTGCCAGCAGCTTCGGGGGTTTGAACACTGAAGCTTTCTTT. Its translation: CASSFGGLNTEAFF.

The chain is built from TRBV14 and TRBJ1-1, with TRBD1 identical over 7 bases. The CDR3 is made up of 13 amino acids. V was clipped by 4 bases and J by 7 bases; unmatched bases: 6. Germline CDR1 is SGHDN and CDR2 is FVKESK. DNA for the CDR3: TGTGCCAGCAGCCTCAGGGACAGTTTTGAAGCTTTCTTT. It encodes CASSLRDSFEAFF.

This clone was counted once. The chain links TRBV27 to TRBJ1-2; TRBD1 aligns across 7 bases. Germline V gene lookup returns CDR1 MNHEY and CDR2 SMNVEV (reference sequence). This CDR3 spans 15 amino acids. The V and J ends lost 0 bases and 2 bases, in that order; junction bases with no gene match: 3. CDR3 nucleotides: TGTGCCAGCAGTTTATCGGGGACAGCCAACTATGGCTACACCTTC. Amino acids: CASSLSGTANYGYTF.

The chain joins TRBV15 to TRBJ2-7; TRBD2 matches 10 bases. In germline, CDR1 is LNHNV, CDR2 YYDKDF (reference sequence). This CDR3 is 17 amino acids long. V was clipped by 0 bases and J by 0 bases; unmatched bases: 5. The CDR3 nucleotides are TGTGCCACCAGCAGAGAGGCAGTAGCGGGGGGCTCCTACGAGCAGTACTTC. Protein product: CATSREAVAGGSYEQYF.

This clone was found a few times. The CDR3 nucleotides read TGTGCCATCAACGGGGGCGCTGGCTATGGCTACACCTTC. Amino acids: CAINGGAGYGYTF. The chain uses TRBV10-3 and TRBJ1-2, with D perhaps matching TRBD1 (6 bases). The CDR3 is made up of 13 amino acids. CDR1 and CDR2 (germline): ENHRY, SYGVKD. Trimming took 7 bases from V and 4 from J, leaving 13 bases between them.

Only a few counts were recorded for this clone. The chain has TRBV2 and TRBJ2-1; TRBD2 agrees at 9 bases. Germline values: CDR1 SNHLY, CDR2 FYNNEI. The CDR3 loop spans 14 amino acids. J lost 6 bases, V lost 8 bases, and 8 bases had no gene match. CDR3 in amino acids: CASESGRIFNEQFF. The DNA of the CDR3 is TGTGCCAGCGAGAGCGGGAGGATATTCAATGAGCAGTTCTTC. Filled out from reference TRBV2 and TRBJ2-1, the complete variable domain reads EPEVTQTPSHQVTQMGQEVILRCVPISNHLYFYWYRQILGQKVEFLVSFYNNEISEKSEIFDDQFSVERPDGSNFTLKIRSTKLEDSAMYFCASESGRIFNEQFFGPGTRLTVL.

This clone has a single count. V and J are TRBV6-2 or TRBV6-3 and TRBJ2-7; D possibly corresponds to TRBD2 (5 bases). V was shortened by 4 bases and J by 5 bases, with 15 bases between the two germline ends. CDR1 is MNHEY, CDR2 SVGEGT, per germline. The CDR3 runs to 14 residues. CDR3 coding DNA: TGTGCCAGCAGTTCCGCGGGCCGGGTAGACGAGCAGTACTTC. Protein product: CASSSAGRVDEQYF.

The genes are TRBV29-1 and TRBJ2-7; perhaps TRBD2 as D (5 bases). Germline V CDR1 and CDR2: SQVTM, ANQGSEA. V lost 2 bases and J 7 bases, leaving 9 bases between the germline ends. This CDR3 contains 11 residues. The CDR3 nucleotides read TGCAGCGTTGAAAGCCCGGGAGAGCAGTACTTC. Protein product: CSVESPGEQYF.

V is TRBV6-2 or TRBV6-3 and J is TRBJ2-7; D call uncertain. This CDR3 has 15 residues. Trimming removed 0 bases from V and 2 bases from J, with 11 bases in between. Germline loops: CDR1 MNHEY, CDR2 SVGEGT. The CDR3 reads CASSYSVLATYEQYF. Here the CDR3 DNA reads TGTGCCAGCAGTTACTCGGTGTTAGCCACCTACGAGCAGTACTTC.

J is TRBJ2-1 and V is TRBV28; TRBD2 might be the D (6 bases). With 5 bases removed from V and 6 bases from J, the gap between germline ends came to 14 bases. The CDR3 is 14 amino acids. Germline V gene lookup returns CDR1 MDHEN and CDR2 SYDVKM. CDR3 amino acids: CASSPIGGFNEQFF. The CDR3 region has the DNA TGTGCCAGCAGTCCGATAGGAGGGTTCAATGAGCAGTTCTTC.

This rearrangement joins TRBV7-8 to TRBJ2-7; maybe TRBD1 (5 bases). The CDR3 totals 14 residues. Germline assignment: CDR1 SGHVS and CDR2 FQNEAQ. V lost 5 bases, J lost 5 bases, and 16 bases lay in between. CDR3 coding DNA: TGTGCCAGCAGCGCCCAGACAGTTTGGGACGAGCAGTACTTC. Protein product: CASSAQTVWDEQYF.

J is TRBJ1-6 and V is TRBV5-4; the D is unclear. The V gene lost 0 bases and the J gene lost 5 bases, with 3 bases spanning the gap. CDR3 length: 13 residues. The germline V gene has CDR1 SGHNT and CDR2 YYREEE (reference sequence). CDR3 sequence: CASSLVDNSPLHF. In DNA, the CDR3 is TGTGCCAGCAGCTTGGTAGATAATTCACCCCTCCACTTT.

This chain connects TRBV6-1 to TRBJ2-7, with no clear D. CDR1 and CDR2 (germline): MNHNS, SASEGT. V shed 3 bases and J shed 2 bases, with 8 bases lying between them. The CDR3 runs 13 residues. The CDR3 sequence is CASSDGKPYEQYF. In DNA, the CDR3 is TGTGCCAGCAGTGATGGCAAACCCTACGAGCAGTACTTC.

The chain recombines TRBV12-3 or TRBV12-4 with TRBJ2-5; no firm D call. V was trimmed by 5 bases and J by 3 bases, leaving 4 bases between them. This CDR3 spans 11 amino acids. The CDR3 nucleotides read TGTGCCAGCAGTCCTAAAGAGACCCAGTACTTC. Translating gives CASSPKETQYF.

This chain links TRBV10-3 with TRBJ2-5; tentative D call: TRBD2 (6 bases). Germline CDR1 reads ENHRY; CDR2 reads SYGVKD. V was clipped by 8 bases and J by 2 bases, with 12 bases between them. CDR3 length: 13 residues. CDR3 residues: CAIGPRDQETQYF. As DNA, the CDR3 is TGTGCCATCGGGCCGCGGGATCAAGAGACCCAGTACTTC.

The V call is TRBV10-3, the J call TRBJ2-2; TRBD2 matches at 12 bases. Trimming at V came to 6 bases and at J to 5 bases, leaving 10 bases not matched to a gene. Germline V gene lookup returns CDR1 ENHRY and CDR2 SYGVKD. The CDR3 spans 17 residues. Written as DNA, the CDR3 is TGTGCCATCAGCCCGCGGACTAGCGGGATGGGTACCGGGGAGCTGTTTTTT. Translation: CAISPRTSGMGTGELFF.

The CDR3, as DNA: TGTGCCAGCAGCTTAGGGCAGGGGCCAAACTACGAGCAGTACTTC. This gives the protein CASSLGQGPNYEQYF. This chain links TRBV13 with TRBJ2-7, with D possibly TRBD1 on 6 matching bases. The germline CDR1 and CDR2 sequences are PRHDT and FYEKMQ (reference sequence). V lost 0 bases to trimming and J lost 3 bases, with 12 bases between them. The length of the CDR3 is 15 residues.

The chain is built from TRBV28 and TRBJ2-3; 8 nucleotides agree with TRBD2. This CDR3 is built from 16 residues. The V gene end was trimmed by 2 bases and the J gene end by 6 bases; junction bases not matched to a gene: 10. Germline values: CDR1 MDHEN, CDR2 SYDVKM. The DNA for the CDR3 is TGTGCCAGCAGTTTAAGGCCCAGCGGGAGTGTCGATACGCAGTATTTT. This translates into CASSLRPSGSVDTQYF.

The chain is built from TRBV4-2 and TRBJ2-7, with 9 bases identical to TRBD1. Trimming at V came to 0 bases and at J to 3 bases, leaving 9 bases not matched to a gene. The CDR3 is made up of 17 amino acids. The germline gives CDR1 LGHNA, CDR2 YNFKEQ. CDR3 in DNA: TGTGCCAGCAGCCAAGATACCGGGACAGGGCAGTACTACGAGCAGTACTTC. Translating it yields CASSQDTGTGQYYEQYF.

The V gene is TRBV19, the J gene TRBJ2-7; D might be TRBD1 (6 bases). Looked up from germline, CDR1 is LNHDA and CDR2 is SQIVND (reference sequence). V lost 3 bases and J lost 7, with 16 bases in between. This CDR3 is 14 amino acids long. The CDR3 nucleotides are TGTGCCAGTAGTATTTTCAGGGGAAAGGGAGAGCAGTACTTC. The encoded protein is CASSIFRGKGEQYF.